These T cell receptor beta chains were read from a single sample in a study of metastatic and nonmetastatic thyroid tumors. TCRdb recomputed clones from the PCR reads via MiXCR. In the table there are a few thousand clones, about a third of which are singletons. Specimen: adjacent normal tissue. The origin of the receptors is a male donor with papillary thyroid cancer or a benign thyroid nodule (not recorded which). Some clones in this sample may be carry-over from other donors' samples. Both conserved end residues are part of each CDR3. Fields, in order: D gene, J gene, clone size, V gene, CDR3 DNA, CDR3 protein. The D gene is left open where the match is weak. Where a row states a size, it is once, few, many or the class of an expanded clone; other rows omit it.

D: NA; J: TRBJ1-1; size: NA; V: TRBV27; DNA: TGTGCCAGCAGTTTTGGTGTGGAGAACACTGAAGCTTTCTTT; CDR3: CASSFGVENTEAFF
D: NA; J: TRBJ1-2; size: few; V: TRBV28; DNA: TGTGCCAGCGGGAGGGGAAATGGTGGCTACACCTTC; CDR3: CASGRGNGGYTF
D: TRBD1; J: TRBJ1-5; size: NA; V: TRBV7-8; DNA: TGTGCCAGCAGCCCTTTCGGGACAGGGGGCATTCAGCCCCAGCATTTT; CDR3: CASSPFGTGGIQPQHF
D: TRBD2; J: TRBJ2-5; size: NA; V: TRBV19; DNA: TGTGCCAGTAGTATACCCGGACTAGCGGGAGCACCTGAGACCCAGTACTTC; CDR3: CASSIPGLAGAPETQYF
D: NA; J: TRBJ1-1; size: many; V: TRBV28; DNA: TGTGCCAGCAGTTTACTACAGTCCATGAACACTGAAGCTTTCTTT; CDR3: CASSLLQSMNTEAFF
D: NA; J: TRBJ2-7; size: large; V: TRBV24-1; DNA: TGTGCCACCAGTGACCGCAGGGGTATTAGGTACGAGCAGTACTTC; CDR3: CATSDRRGIRYEQYF
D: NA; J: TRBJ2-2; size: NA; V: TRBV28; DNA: TGTGCCAGCCGCCTGTATACCCTAGAGACCGGGGAGCTGTTTTTT; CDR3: CASRLYTLETGELFF
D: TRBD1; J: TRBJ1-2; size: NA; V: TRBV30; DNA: TGTGCCTGGAGACAGGGGGGTGACTATGGCTACACCTTC; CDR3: CAWRQGGDYGYTF
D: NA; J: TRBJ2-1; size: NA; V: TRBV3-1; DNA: TGTGCCAGCGGGGATGAGCAGTTCTTC; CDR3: CASGDEQFF
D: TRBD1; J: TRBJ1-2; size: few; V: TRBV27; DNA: TGTGCCAGCAGTAATACCAACAGGGGCGGCTACACCTTC; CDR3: CASSNTNRGGYTF
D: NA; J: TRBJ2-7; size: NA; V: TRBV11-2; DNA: TGTGCCAGCAGCTTAGAACGCAGAGCCTACGAGCAGTACTTC; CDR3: CASSLERRAYEQYF
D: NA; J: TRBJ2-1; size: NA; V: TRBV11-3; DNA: TGTGCCAGCAGCTGCGAGAGCGCGAATGATCAGTTCTTC; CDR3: CASSCESANDQFF
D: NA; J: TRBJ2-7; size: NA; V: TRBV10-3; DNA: TGTGCCAACTCACCCCGGGGAGGCGACCGAGACGAGCAGTACTTC; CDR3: CANSPRGGDRDEQYF
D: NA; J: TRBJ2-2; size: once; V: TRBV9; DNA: TGTGCCAGCAGCGTCGCCCCCGGTGGGGGTTCCGGGGAGCTGTTTTTT; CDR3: CASSVAPGGGSGELFF
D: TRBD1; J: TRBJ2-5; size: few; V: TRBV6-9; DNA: TGCGCCAGCAGTGGAGGGACAGGGATGGGAGAGACCCAGTACTTC; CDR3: CASSGGTGMGETQYF
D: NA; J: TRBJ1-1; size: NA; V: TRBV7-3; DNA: TGTGCCAGCAGCCTCGACAGGTCCACTGAAGCTTTCTTT; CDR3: CASSLDRSTEAFF
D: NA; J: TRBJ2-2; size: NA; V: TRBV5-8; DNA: TGTGCCAGCAGCCTTATCCCCGGGGAGCTGTTTTTT; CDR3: CASSLIPGELFF
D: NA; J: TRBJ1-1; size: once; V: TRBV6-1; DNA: TGTGCCAGCACTGGGACTTTTTGGGACACTGAAGCTTTCTTT; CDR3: CASTGTFWDTEAFF
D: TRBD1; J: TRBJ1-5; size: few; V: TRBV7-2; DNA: TGTGCCAGCAGCTTAGCGGTACAGGGGGCAAGTGGCAATCAGCCCCAGCATTTT; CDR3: CASSLAVQGASGNQPQHF
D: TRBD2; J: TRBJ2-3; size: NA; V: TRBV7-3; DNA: TGTGCCAGCAGCTTTCTAGCGGGGGGGCCTGATACAGATACGCAGTATTTT; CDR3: CASSFLAGGPDTDTQYF
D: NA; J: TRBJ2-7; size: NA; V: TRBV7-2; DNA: TGTGCCAGCAGCTTCCGGGATAGCCTCTCCTACGAGCAGTACTTC; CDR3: CASSFRDSLSYEQYF
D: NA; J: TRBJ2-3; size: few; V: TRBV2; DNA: TGTGCCAGCAGTTGGGAGACTAACACAGATACGCAGTATTTT; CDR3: CASSWETNTDTQYF
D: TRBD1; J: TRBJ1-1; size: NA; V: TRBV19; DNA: TGTGCCAGTAGTATCCTCGGGACAGGGGTTGGGGACACTGAAGCTTTCTTT; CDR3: CASSILGTGVGDTEAFF
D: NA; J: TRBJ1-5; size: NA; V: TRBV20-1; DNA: TGCAGTGCTAGAAGAACAGATTACAATCAGCCCCAGCATTTT; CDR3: CSARRTDYNQPQHF
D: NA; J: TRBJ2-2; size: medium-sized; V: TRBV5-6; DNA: TGTGCCAGCATCCCCCAGAATGGGTACACCGGGGAGCTGTTTTTT; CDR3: CASIPQNGYTGELFF
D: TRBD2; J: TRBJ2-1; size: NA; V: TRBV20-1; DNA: TGCAGTGCTCCGGGACTAGCGGGAGTAGGCAATGAGCAGTTCTTC; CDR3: CSAPGLAGVGNEQFF
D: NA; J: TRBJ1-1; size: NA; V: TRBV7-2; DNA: TGTGCCAGCAGCCAACCAAAAGGAAGTGAAGCTTTCTTT; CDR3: CASSQPKGSEAFF
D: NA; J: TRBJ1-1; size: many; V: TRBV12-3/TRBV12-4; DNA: TGTGCCAGCAGTTTCGGCTCCACTGAAGCTTTCTTT; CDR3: CASSFGSTEAFF
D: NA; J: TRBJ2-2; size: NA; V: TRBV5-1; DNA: TGCGCCAGCAACATACAGGGTAGAGGAGGGACCGGGGAGCTGTTTTTT; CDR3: CASNIQGRGGTGELFF
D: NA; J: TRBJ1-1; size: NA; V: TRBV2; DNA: TGTGCCAGCAGTGAATGGGGGGGCCTCACCCAAAAATTGAACACTGAAGCTTTCTTT; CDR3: CASSEWGGLTQKLNTEAFF
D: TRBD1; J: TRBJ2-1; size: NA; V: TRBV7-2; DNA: TGTGCCAGCAGCCCAAGGGGGCAGGGCGATGAGCAGTTCTTC; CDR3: CASSPRGQGDEQFF
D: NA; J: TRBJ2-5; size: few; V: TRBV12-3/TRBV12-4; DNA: TGTGCCAGCAATCGAATCGGGAGAGGGGAGACCCAGTACTTC; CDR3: CASNRIGRGETQYF
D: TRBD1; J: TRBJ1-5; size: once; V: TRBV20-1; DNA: TGCAGTGCCTTTGGACAGGGGGATTGGCCCCAGCATTTT; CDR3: CSAFGQGDWPQHF
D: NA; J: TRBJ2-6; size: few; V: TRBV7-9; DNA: TGTGCCAGCAGCCCCCCGTCCTCTGGGGCCAACGTCCTGACTTTC; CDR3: CASSPPSSGANVLTF
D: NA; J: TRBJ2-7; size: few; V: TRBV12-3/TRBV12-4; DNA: TGTGCCAGCAGTTCCCCCTCGGACAATTCGGACTACGAGCAGTACTTC; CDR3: CASSSPSDNSDYEQYF
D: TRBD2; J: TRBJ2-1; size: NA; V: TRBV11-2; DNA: TGTGCCAGCAGCTTAGTTGGGACTAGCAATTACAATGAGCAGTTCTTC; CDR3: CASSLVGTSNYNEQFF
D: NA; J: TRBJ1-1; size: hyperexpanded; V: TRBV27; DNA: TGTGCCAGCAGGTCAGGGGCCATGAACACTGAAGCTTTCTTT; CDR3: CASRSGAMNTEAFF
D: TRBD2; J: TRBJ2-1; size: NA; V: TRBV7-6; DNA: TGTGCCAGCAGCTCCCGTCGGACTAGCGGGGGACACAATGAGCAGTTCTTC; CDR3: CASSSRRTSGGHNEQFF
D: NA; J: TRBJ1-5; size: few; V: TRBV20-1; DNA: TGCAGTGCTGGCGGGAATAGCAATCAGCCCCAGCATTTT; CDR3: CSAGGNSNQPQHF
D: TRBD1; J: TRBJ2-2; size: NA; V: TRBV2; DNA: TGTGCCAGCAATTTTGGGGACAGGGTTAACGGGGAGCTGTTTTTT; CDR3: CASNFGDRVNGELFF
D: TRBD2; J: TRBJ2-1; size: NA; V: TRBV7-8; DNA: TGTGCCAGCAGCTCCTTGGGGGGGTACAATGAGCAGTTCTTC; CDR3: CASSSLGGYNEQFF
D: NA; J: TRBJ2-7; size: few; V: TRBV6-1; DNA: TGTGCCAGCAGTGAATCGACAGGCTACGAGCAGTACTTC; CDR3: CASSESTGYEQYF
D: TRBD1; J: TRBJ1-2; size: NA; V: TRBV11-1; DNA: TGTGCCAGCAGCTTTAGTTACGGGACAGGGGAAGGTGTAAACTATGGCTACACCTTC; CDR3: CASSFSYGTGEGVNYGYTF
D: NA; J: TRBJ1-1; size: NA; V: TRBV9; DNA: TGTGCCAGCAGCCCACAATCAGGGGTGGAGGGCACTGAAGCTTTCTTT; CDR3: CASSPQSGVEGTEAFF
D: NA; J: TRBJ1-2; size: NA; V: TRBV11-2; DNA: TGTGCCAGCAGCAAGGAGGTGTCAGGGGATAACTATGGCTACACCTTC; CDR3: CASSKEVSGDNYGYTF